This T cell receptor beta chain derives from a study of response to subunit inactivated influenza vaccine. TCRdb ran MiXCR on the RT-PCR reads and lists one entry per CDR3 protein. The sample includes about 800,000 distinct CDR3 sequences, 21% of them seen just once. Points on this clonotype: Its cognate antigen is unknown.

V lost 1 base and J lost 9, with 9 bases in between. The CDR3 spans 12 residues. Looked up from germline, CDR1 is SGHTA and CDR2 is FQGNSA. Study findings and constraints: After each seasonal influenza vaccination, few new T cells are recruited, the authors suggested.

The clonotype comes from a man aged 50 to 59 who received an inactivated influenza vaccine. This chain links TRBV7-2 with TRBJ2-5; D may be TRBD1 or TRBD2 (5 bases each). Specimen: PBMCs from blood, collected roughly 5 days after vaccination. CDR3 residues: CASSLDGTAQYF. The CDR3 nucleotides read TGTGCCAGCAGCTTAGATGGGACGGCCCAGTACTTC.